The clone carrying this TCR beta chain was seen only a few times. TCRdb passed the 5' RACE reads through MiXCR, listing each CDR3 protein once. The sample lists under 450,000 distinct CDR3 sequences, 20% to 25% occurring once. The sample comes from a study of T-cell memory formation after mild COVID-19. CDR3 length equals 14 residues. Germline CDR1 GTSNPN, CDR2 SVGIG (reference sequence). V lost 0 bases to trimming and J lost 8 bases, with 14 bases between them. The V and J genes are TRBV30 and TRBJ2-1; D possibly corresponds to TRBD2 (7 bases). This TCR derives from a man between 18 and 29 years old who had mild COVID-19 (a few samples of this study predate the infection). Cell type and time point are not known. Sequences were obtained from PBMCs or a T cell subset sorted from them (not recorded which). CDR3 loop: CAWSVGGGGDEQFF. CDR3 nucleotide sequence: TGTGCCTGGAGTGTCGGAGGGGGGGGCGATGAGCAGTTCTTC.